This entry lists 25 T cell receptor beta chains sequenced from one sample in a study of response to subunit inactivated influenza vaccine. MiXCR, applied by TCRdb to the RT-PCR reads, yields one record per CDR3 protein. Of approximately 500,000 distinct CDR3 sequences listed, roughly 13% are singletons. Source: PBMCs from blood, taken about 40 days after vaccination. The receptors were sampled from a man aged 50-59 years who received an inactivated influenza vaccine.

As concerns this clonotype: A read error may produce the germline difference seen at one junction end. The chain joins TRBV12-3 or TRBV12-4 to TRBJ2-1; 7 nucleotides align to TRBD2. This CDR3 has 18 residues. The CDR3 sequence is CAISLDGISSGRYNEQFF. Here the CDR3 DNA reads TGTGCCATCAGTTTAGATGGTATTTCTAGCGGAAGGTACAATGAGCAGTTCTTC.

In its sample, this clonotype was seen a few times. The chain recombines TRBV20-1 with TRBJ2-7; D not resolved. The V end lost 3 bases, the J end lost 0 bases, and 9 bases lay between the germline ends. The V gene's germline CDR1 is DFQATT and CDR2 SNEGSKA (reference sequence). This CDR3 has 13 residues. CDR3 DNA sequence: TGCAGTGCTAGTGCTGGATCCTCCTACGAGCAGTACTTC. It is translated as CSASAGSSYEQYF.

This clonotype was counted ten times or more. J is TRBJ2-2 and V is TRBV5-1; weak D call: TRBD2 (5 bases). The CDR3 spans 15 residues. V was pared by 1 base and J by 1 base, with 8 bases between. Germline CDR1 and CDR2: SGHRS and YFSETQ. The CDR3: CASSLTGKNTGELFF. CDR3 in DNA: TGCGCCAGCAGCTTGACCGGGAAGAACACCGGGGAGCTGTTTTTT.

This clonotype was seen a handful of times. V is TRBV4-3 and J is TRBJ2-7, with TRBD2 identical over 14 bases. V lost 5 bases, J lost 3 bases, and 3 bases stayed unmatched. This CDR3 has 15 residues. The germline V gene encodes CDR1 LGHNA and CDR2 YSLEER. CDR3: CASSGGTSGGYEQYF. The CDR3 nucleotides are TGCGCCAGCAGCGGAGGGACTAGCGGGGGCTACGAGCAGTACTTC.

Regarding this clonotype: At one of its ends the junction is not consistent with the germline gene, which may arise from a read error. The gene calls are TRBV4-1 and TRBJ1-4; D is undetermined. The length of the CDR3 is 15 residues. The germline CDR1 and CDR2 sequences are MGHRA and YSYEKL. CDR3 sequence: CASSPGVTENVKLFF. In DNA, the CDR3 is TGCGCCAGCAGCCCGGGTGTAACGGAGAATGTAAAACTGTTTTTT.

The V and J genes are TRBV5-1 and TRBJ2-1; D gene ambiguous. Trimming cost V 0 bases and J 1 base, with 17 bases left between them. There are 18 residues in the CDR3. The V gene's germline CDR1 is SGHRS and CDR2 YFSETQ. DNA for the CDR3: TGCGCCAGCAGCTTGGATTCTTTCGGATACCGATCCTACAATGAGCAGTTCTTC. Translating it yields CASSLDSFGYRSYNEQFF.

This clonotype was picked up a small number of times. V and J are TRBV7-2 and TRBJ2-2, with D tentatively TRBD2 (5 bases). The CDR3 length is 15 residues. V was cut by 5 bases and J by 6 bases, with 16 bases left in between. Germline-derived CDR1 and CDR2 are SGHTA and FQGNSA. The CDR3 DNA sequence: TGTGCCAGCAGCCCAGAGGTAGCGAATGCCGGGGAGCTGTTTTTT. Encoded protein: CASSPEVANAGELFF.

V is TRBV6-1 and J is TRBJ1-2, with D maybe TRBD1 (6 bases). The CDR3 runs 14 residues. V was cut by 6 bases and J by 6 bases, with 17 bases left in between. Per the germline V gene, CDR1 is MNHNS and CDR2 is SASEGT. CDR3: CASRKRGQLDGYTF. DNA of the CDR3: TGTGCCAGCAGAAAACGGGGGCAGCTCGATGGCTACACCTTC.

This clonotype has only a few counts. The chain links TRBV7-9 to TRBJ2-7, with 8 positions matching TRBD2. Germline trimming cut 3 bases from V and 2 bases from J; bases unmatched to any gene: 6. The CDR3 covers 15 residues. Germline CDR1 and CDR2: SEHNR and FQNEAQ (reference sequence). Here the CDR3 DNA reads TGTGCCAGCAGCTTGTGGCGGGGGGAAACCTACGAGCAGTACTTC. Its protein is CASSLWRGETYEQYF. Full variable domain (remainder filled in from reference TRBV7-9 and TRBJ2-7): DTGVSQNPRHKITKRGQNVTFRCDPISEHNRLYWYRQTLGQGPEFLTYFQNEAQLEKSRLLSDRFSAERPKGSFSTLEIQRTEQGDSAMYLCASSLWRGETYEQYFGPGTRLTVT.

This clonotype was found a few times. The junction departs from germline at one end; a sequencing error may be responsible. The rearrangement joins TRBV5-1 to TRBJ2-3; unclear D gene. CDR3 length: 11 residues. CDR1 is SGHRS and CDR2 is YFSETQ in the germline V gene. The CDR3 DNA reads TGCGCCAGCAGCTTGGAAGATACGCGGTATTTT. It translates to CASSLEDTRYF.

This chain links TRBV20-1 with TRBJ2-7; D may be TRBD2 (6 bases). V gave up 6 bases and J gave up 3 bases, with 21 bases separating them. The CDR3 runs to 15 residues. The germline V gene has CDR1 DFQATT and CDR2 SNEGSKA (reference sequence). The CDR3 nucleotides read TGCAGTGCCCACTGGGGGGATTCCCCCAGCTACGAGCAGTACTTC. Translating it yields CSAHWGDSPSYEQYF.

This clonotype was detected many times. The chain is built from TRBV20-1 and TRBJ2-5, with 11 bases identical to TRBD2. This CDR3 has 14 residues. The germline V gene has CDR1 DFQATT and CDR2 SNEGSKA (reference sequence). With 5 bases clipped from V and 1 base from J, the junction kept 3 bases outside the gene matches. The CDR3 bases are TGCAGTGCTGCGGGACTAGCGGCCCAAGAGACCCAGTACTTC. It encodes CSAAGLAAQETQYF.

The table lists this clonotype with a few counts. The chain is built from TRBV20-1 and TRBJ2-3; 10 bases align to TRBD2. Per the germline V gene, CDR1 is DFQATT and CDR2 is SNEGSKA (reference sequence). The CDR3 has 16 residues. Trimming took 0 bases from V and 1 from J; bases not matched to a gene: 4. CDR3 amino acids: CSARDPSGGRTDTQYF. CDR3 sequence (DNA): TGCAGTGCTAGAGACCCTAGCGGGGGCCGCACAGATACGCAGTATTTT.

This clonotype was observed many times. V usage is TRBV4-3 and J usage is TRBJ2-7, with 10 bases identical to TRBD1. In germline, CDR1 is LGHNA, CDR2 YSLEER. The ends lost 5 bases at V and 0 bases at J; junction bases unmatched: 4. The CDR3 consists of 15 residues. As DNA, the CDR3 is TGCGCCAGCAGCTTAAGGACAGGGGGCTCCTACGAGCAGTACTTC. Translating gives CASSLRTGGSYEQYF.

This clonotype was seen only a few times. CDR3 loop: CASRATGDSNQPQHF. CDR3 coding DNA: TGTGCCAGCAGAGCGACAGGGGATAGCAATCAGCCCCAGCATTTT. The chain recombines TRBV7-2 with TRBJ1-5; 8 nucleotides match TRBD1. This CDR3 has 15 amino acids. Unmatched junction bases numbered 4, after V lost 6 bases and J lost 0 bases. The germline gives CDR1 SGHTA, CDR2 FQGNSA.

This clonotype came up a few times. The chain uses TRBV14 and TRBJ2-5; possibly TRBD1 for D (5 bases). V lost 2 bases and J lost 2, with 18 bases in between. This CDR3 has 17 residues. Per the germline V gene, CDR1 is SGHDN and CDR2 is FVKESK. CDR3 DNA: TGTGCCAGCAGCCAACTCCCGGCAGGGCCAAGTCAAGAGACCCAGTACTTC. This encodes CASSQLPAGPSQETQYF.

This clonotype was detected a few times. The chain links TRBV18 to TRBJ2-7, with D tentatively TRBD1 (5 bases). V lost 2 bases and J lost 2, with 7 bases in between. The CDR3 runs to 13 residues. CDR1 and CDR2 (germline): KGHSH, LQKENI. CDR3 loop: CASSPGAAYEQYF. Written as DNA, the CDR3 is TGTGCCAGCTCACCAGGGGCCGCCTACGAGCAGTACTTC.

This clonotype was seen at least ten times. This chain connects TRBV11-2 to TRBJ1-3; D ambiguous. Germline assignment: CDR1 SGHAT and CDR2 FQNNGV. Trimming took off 0 bases at V and 9 bases at J, with 9 bases between the two ends. CDR3 size: 13 residues. CDR3 DNA sequence: TGTGCCAGCAGCTTAGATCATGGCAGCACCATATATTTT. Its protein is CASSLDHGSTIYF. The full variable domain, completed using reference TRBV11-2 and TRBJ1-3, is EAGVAQSPRYKIIEKRQSVAFWCNPISGHATLYWYQQILGQGPKLLIQFQNNGVVDDSQLPKDRFSAERLKGVDSTLKIQPAKLEDSAVYLCASSLDHGSTIYFGEGSWLTVV.

The table lists this clonotype with many counts. The V and J genes are TRBV12-3 or TRBV12-4 and TRBJ2-1; the D is unclear. This CDR3 is built from 10 residues. V was clipped by 7 bases and J by 9 bases, with 7 bases between them. DNA for the CDR3: TGTGCCAGCAAGGGCGGTGAGCAGTTCTTC. Residues: CASKGGEQFF.

The rearrangement joins TRBV5-6 to TRBJ1-5; D remains ambiguous. Per germline, CDR1 SGHDT and CDR2 YYEEEE. This CDR3 has 14 amino acids. The V end lost 4 bases, the J end lost 3 bases, and 11 bases lay between the germline ends. CDR3 sequence reads: CASSLRVPNQPQHF. The CDR3, as DNA: TGTGCCAGCAGCCTCCGGGTCCCCAATCAGCCCCAGCATTTT. The variable domain in full, with the rest retrieved from reference TRBV5-6 and TRBJ1-5, is DAGVTQSPTHLIKTRGQQVTLRCSPKSGHDTVSWYQQALGQGPQFIFQYYEEEERQRGNFPDRFSGHQFPNYSSELNVNALLLGDSALYLCASSLRVPNQPQHFGDGTRLSIL.

This clonotype was seen many times. This chain links TRBV29-1 with TRBJ1-1, with D uncertain. V gave up 2 bases and J gave up 2 bases, with 9 bases separating them. The germline CDR1 and CDR2 sequences are SQVTM and ANQGSEA. The CDR3 has 13 residues. The DNA for the CDR3 is TGCAGCGTTGAACAAGTATTAAACACTGAAGCTTTCTTT. This gives the protein CSVEQVLNTEAFF.

CDR3 in DNA: TGTGCCAGCAGCGCTAGCGGGAGTGGGGATACGCAGTATTTT. The encoded protein is CASSASGSGDTQYF. The chain employs TRBV9 and TRBJ2-3, with 10 bases fitting TRBD2. V lost 3 bases to trimming and J lost 6 bases; unmatched junction nucleotides: 4. The CDR3 contains 14 residues. Germline V gene sequence: CDR1 SGDLS, CDR2 YYNGEE.

Comment on this clonotype: It may be a read error: a sequence one base away is much more abundant. The chain joins TRBV10-3 to TRBJ1-1; no clear D. The CDR3 contains 14 residues. Germline V gene sequence: CDR1 ENHRY, CDR2 SYGVKD. Between the trimmed V and J ends, which lost 4 bases and 0 bases, there was a span of 9 bases. CDR3 bases: TGTGCCATCAGTGCGAGGCCGATGAACACTGAAGCTTTCTTT. This sequence encodes CAISARPMNTEAFF.

This clonotype was counted at least ten times. This chain uses TRBV7-2 with TRBJ2-5; D gene uncertain. The CDR3 is made up of 13 amino acids. Germline CDR1 reads SGHTA; CDR2 reads FQGNSA. Trimming stripped 3 bases from V and 3 bases from J, with 8 bases between. The CDR3 spells CASSFHVKETQYF. The CDR3, as DNA: TGTGCCAGCAGCTTCCACGTCAAAGAGACCCAGTACTTC.

Note on this clonotype: A read error may produce the germline difference seen at one junction end. This sequence joins TRBV2 and TRBJ2-1, with D possibly TRBD2 on 5 matching bases. CDR3 size: 18 residues. Germline lookup yields CDR1 SNHLY and CDR2 FYNNEI. The CDR3 DNA follows: TGTACCAGCTGTTTCCCGCGCGGGCGGTCGAGCTCCTACAATGAGCAGTTCTTC. It translates to CTSCFPRGRSSSYNEQFF. The full variable domain, rest sourced from reference TRBV2 and TRBJ2-1, is EPEVTQTPSHQVTQMGQEVILRCVPISNHLYFYWYRQILGQKVEFLVSFYNNEISEKSEIFDDQFSVERPDGSNFTLKIRSTKLEDSAMYFCTSCFPRGRSSSYNEQFFGPGTRLTVL.